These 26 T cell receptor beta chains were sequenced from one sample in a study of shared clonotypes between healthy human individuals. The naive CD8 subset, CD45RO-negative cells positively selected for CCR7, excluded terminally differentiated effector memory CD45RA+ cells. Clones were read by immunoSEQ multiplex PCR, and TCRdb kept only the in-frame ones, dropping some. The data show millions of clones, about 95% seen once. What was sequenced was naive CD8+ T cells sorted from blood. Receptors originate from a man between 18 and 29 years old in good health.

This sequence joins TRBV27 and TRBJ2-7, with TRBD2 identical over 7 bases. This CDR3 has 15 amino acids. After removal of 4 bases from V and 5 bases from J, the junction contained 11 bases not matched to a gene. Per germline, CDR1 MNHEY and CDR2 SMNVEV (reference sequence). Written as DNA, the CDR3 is TGTGCCAGCAGTTCCTTAGCGGGCTTGGGGGACGAGCAGTACTTC. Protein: CASSSLAGLGDEQYF.

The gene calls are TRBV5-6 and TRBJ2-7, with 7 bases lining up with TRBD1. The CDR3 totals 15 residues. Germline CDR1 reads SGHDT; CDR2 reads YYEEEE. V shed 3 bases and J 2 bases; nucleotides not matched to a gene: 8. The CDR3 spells CASSCPGTDAYEQYF. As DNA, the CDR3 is TGTGCCAGCAGCTGTCCCGGGACAGACGCCTACGAGCAGTACTTC.

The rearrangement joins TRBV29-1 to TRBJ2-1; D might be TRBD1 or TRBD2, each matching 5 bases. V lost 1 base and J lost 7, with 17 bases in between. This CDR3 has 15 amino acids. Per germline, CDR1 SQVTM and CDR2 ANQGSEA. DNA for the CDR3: TGCAGCGTTGAAGTGGAGCTCGGGACGGGTAATGAGCAGTTCTTC. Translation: CSVEVELGTGNEQFF.

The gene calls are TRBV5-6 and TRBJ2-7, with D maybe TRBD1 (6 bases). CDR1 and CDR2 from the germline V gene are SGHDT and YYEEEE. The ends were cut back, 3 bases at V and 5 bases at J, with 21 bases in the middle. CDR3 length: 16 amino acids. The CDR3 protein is CASSWTQQGNTNEQYF. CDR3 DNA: TGTGCCAGCAGCTGGACCCAACAGGGCAATACGAACGAGCAGTACTTC. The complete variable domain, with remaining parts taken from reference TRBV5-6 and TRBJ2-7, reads DAGVTQSPTHLIKTRGQQVTLRCSPKSGHDTVSWYQQALGQGPQFIFQYYEEEERQRGNFPDRFSGHQFPNYSSELNVNALLLGDSALYLCASSWTQQGNTNEQYFGPGTRLTVT.

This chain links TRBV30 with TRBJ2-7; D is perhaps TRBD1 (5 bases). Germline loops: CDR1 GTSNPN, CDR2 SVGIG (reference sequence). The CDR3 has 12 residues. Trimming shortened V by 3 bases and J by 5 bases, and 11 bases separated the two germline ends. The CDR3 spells CAWSLGANEQYF. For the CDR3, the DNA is TGTGCCTGGAGCCTAGGGGCCAACGAGCAGTACTTC.

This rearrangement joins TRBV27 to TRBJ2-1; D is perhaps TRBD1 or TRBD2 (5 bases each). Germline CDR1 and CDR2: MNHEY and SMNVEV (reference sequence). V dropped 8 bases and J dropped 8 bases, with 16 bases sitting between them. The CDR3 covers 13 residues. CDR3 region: CASGTLNADEQFF. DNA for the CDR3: TGTGCCAGCGGGACCCTAAACGCTGATGAGCAGTTCTTC.

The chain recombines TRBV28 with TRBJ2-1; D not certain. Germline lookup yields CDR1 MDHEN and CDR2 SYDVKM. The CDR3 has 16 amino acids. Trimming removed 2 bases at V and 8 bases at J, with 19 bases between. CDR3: CASSLGRAVGLDEQFF. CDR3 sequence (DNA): TGTGCCAGCAGTTTAGGACGGGCAGTGGGTCTCGATGAGCAGTTCTTC. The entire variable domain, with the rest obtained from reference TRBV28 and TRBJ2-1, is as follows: DVKVTQSSRYLVKRTGEKVFLECVQDMDHENMFWYRQDPGLGLRLIYFSYDVKMKEKGDIPEGYSVSREKKERFSLILESASTNQTSMYLCASSLGRAVGLDEQFFGPGTRLTVL.

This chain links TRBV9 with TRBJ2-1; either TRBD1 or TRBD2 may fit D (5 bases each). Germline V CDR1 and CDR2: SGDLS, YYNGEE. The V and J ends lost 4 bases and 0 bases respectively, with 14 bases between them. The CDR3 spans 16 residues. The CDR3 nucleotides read TGTGCCAGCAGCCCGCACGAGGGGATCTCCTACAATGAGCAGTTCTTC. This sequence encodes CASSPHEGISYNEQFF.

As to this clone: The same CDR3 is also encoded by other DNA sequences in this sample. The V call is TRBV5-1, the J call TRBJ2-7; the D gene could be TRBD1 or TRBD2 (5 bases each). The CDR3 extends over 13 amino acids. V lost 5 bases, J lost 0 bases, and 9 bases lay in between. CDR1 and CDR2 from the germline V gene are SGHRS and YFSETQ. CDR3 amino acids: CASRGTGSYEQYF. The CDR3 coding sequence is TGCGCCAGCAGGGGGACGGGCTCCTACGAGCAGTACTTC.

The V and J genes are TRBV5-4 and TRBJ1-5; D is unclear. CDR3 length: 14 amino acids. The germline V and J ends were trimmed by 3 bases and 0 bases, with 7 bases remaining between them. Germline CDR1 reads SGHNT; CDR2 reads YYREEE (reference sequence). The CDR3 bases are TGTGCCAGCAGCTCGGACGGTAGCAATCAGCCCCAGCATTTT. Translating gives CASSSDGSNQPQHF. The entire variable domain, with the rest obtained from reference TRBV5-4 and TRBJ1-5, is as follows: ETGVTQSPTHLIKTRGQQVTLRCSSQSGHNTVSWYQQALGQGPQFIFQYYREEENGRGNFPPRFSGLQFPNYSSELNVNALELDDSALYLCASSSDGSNQPQHFGDGTRLSIL.

The CDR3 coding sequence is TGTGCCACCAGACTAGCGGGAGGCCCAGATACGCAGTATTTT. Its protein is CATRLAGGPDTQYF. The chain links TRBV27 to TRBJ2-3; 13 bases map to TRBD2. The CDR3 spans 14 residues. The V gene end was trimmed by 10 bases and the J gene end by 4 bases; junction bases not matched to a gene: 5. Germline values: CDR1 MNHEY, CDR2 SMNVEV (reference sequence).

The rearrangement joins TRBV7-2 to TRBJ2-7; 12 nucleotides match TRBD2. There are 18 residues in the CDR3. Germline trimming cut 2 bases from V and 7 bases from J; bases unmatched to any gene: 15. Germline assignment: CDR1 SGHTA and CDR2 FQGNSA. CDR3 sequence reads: CASSLTSGLAGPQGEQYF. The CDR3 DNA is TGTGCCAGCAGCTTAACCTCCGGACTAGCGGGACCCCAGGGGGAGCAGTACTTC.

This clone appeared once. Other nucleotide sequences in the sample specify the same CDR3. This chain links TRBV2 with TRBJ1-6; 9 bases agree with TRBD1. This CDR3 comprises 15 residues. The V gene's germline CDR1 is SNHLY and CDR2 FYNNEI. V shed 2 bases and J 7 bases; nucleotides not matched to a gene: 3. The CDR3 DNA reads TGTGCCAGCAGTGAACGGACAGGGGCGAATTCACCCCTCCACTTT. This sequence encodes CASSERTGANSPLHF.

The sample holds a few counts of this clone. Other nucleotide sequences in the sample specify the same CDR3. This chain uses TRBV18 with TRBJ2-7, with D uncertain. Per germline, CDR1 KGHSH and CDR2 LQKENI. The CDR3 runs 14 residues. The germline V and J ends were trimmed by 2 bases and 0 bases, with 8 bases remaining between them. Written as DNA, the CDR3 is TGTGCCAGCTCACCAGGACGGAACTCCTACGAGCAGTACTTC. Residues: CASSPGRNSYEQYF.

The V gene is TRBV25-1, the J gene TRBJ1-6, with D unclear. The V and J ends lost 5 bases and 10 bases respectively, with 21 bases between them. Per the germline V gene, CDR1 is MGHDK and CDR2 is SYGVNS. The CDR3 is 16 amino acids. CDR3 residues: CASSPKEFFFESPLHF. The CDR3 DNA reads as TGTGCCAGCAGTCCCAAAGAGTTTTTTTTTGAGTCACCCCTCCACTTT.

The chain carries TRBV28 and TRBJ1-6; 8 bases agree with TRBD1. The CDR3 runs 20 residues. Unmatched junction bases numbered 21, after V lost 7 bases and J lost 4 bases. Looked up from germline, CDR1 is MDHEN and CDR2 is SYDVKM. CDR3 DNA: TGTGCCAGCACCCTAGGAGATGGCAGGACAGGGCGTCTATATAATTCACCCCTCCACTTT. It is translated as CASTLGDGRTGRLYNSPLHF. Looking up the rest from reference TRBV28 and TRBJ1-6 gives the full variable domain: DVKVTQSSRYLVKRTGEKVFLECVQDMDHENMFWYRQDPGLGLRLIYFSYDVKMKEKGDIPEGYSVSREKKERFSLILESASTNQTSMYLCASTLGDGRTGRLYNSPLHFGNGTRLTVT.

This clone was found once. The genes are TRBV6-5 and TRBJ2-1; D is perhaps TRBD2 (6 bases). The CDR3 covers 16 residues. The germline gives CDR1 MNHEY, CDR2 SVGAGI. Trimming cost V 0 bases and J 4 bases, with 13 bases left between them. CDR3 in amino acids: CASSYSGGDQYNEQFF. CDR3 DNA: TGTGCCAGCAGTTACTCGGGCGGGGACCAATACAATGAGCAGTTCTTC.

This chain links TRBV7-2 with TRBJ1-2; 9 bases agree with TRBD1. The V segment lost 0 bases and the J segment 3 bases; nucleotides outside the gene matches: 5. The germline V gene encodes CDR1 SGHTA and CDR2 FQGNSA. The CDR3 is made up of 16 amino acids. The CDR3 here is CASSLAGQGTYYGYTF. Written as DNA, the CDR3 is TGTGCCAGCAGCTTAGCGGGACAGGGAACTTACTATGGCTACACCTTC. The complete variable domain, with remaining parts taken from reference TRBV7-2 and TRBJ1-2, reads GAGVSQSPSNKVTEKGKDVELRCDPISGHTALYWYRQSLGQGLEFLIYFQGNSAPDKSGLPSDRFSAERTGGSVSTLTIQRTQQEDSAVYLCASSLAGQGTYYGYTFGSGTRLTVV.

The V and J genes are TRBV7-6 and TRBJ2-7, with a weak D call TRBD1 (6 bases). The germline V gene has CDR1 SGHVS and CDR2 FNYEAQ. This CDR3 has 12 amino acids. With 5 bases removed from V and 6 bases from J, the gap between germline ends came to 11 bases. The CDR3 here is CASSNRAAEQYF. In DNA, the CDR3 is TGTGCCAGCAGCAACAGGGCTGCCGAGCAGTACTTC.

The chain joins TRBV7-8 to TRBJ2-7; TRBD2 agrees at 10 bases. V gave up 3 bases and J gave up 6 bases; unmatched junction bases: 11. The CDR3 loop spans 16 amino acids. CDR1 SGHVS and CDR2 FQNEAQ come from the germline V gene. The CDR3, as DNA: TGTGCCAGCAGCTTTCGACTAGCGGGTAATTCTACCGAGCAGTACTTC. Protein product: CASSFRLAGNSTEQYF.

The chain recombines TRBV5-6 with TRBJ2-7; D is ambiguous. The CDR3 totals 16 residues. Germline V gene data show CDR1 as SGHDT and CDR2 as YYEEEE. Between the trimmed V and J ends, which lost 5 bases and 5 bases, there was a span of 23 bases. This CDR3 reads CASSLQMAVGRDEQYF. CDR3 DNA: TGTGCCAGCAGTTTGCAGATGGCGGTGGGAAGGGACGAGCAGTACTTC. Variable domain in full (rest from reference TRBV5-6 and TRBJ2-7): DAGVTQSPTHLIKTRGQQVTLRCSPKSGHDTVSWYQQALGQGPQFIFQYYEEEERQRGNFPDRFSGHQFPNYSSELNVNALLLGDSALYLCASSLQMAVGRDEQYFGPGTRLTVT.

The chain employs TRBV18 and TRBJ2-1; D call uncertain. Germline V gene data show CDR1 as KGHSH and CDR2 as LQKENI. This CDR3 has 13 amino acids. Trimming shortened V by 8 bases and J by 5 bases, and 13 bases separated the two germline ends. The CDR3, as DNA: TGTGCCAGCAACAGAGGCCGGGACAATGAGCAGTTCTTC. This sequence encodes CASNRGRDNEQFF.

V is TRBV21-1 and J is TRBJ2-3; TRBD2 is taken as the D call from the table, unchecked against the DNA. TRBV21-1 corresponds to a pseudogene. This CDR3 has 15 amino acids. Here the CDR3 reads CASSQAGGPKDTQYF. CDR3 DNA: TGTGCCAGCAGCCAAGCGGGGGGGCCGAAAGATACGCAGTATTTT.

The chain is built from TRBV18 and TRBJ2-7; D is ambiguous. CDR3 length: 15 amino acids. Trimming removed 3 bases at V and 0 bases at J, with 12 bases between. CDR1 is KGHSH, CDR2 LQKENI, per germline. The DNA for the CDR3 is TGTGCCAGCTCACCCCCGGGCCTCCACTCCTACGAGCAGTACTTC. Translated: CASSPPGLHSYEQYF.

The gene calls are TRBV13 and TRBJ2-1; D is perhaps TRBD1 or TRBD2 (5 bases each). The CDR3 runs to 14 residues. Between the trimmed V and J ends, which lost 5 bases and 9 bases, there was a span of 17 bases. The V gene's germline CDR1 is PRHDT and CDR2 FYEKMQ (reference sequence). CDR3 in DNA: TGTGCCAGCAGCCCCGGGCCCACGGGGACTGAGCAGTTCTTC. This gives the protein CASSPGPTGTEQFF.

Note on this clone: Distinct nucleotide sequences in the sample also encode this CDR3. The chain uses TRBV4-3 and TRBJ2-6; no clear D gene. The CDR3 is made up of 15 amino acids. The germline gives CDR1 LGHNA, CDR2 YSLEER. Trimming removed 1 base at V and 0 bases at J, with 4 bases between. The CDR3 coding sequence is TGCGCCAGCAGCCAAGGGCTCTCTGGGGCCAACGTCCTGACTTTC. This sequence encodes CASSQGLSGANVLTF.